Following are 9 T cell receptor beta chains from one sample sequenced in a study of T-cell memory formation after mild COVID-19. TCRdb itself ran the 5' RACE reads through MiXCR, one entry per CDR3 protein. Of 400,000 or so distinct CDR3 sequences listed, around a fifth are singletons. The sequenced sample consisted of PBMCs or a T cell subset sorted from them (not recorded which). The receptor set was obtained from an adult woman who had mild COVID-19 (a few samples of this study predate the infection). Cell type and time point are not known.

The chain recombines TRBV4-1 with TRBJ2-5; unclear D gene. The germline V gene encodes CDR1 MGHRA and CDR2 YSYEKL. The CDR3 has 14 amino acids. Deletions cut 0 bases from V and 4 bases from J, with 9 bases between. The DNA of the CDR3 is TGCGCCAGCAGCCAAGAACCTTTTGGAGAGACCCAGTACTTC. Translated, it gives CASSQEPFGETQYF.

This clonotype was seen a handful of times. V usage is TRBV7-2 and J usage is TRBJ2-3, with D tentatively TRBD1 (5 bases). V shed 2 bases and J shed 10 bases, with 10 bases lying between them. CDR1 is SGHTA, CDR2 FQGNSA, per germline. The CDR3 spans 12 residues. The CDR3 nucleotides are TGTGCCAGCAGCTTATTGACAGTTCCGCAGTATTTT. Encoded protein: CASSLLTVPQYF. Supplemented by reference TRBV7-2 and TRBJ2-3, the full variable domain reads GAGVSQSPSNKVTEKGKDVELRCDPISGHTALYWYRQSLGQGLEFLIYFQGNSAPDKSGLPSDRFSAERTGGSVSTLTIQRTQQEDSAVYLCASSLLTVPQYFGPGTRLTVL.

The chain joins TRBV20-1 to TRBJ1-4; D possibly corresponds to TRBD1 (5 bases). Germline CDR1 DFQATT, CDR2 SNEGSKA (reference sequence). V was trimmed by 0 bases and J by 6 bases, leaving 14 bases between them. The CDR3 is 15 amino acids. CDR3 region: CSARDLPGRYEKLFF. The CDR3 DNA follows: TGCAGTGCTAGAGATCTCCCGGGGCGGTATGAAAAACTGTTTTTT.

This clonotype was counted at least ten times. V gene TRBV9 combines with J gene TRBJ2-4; a possible D gene is TRBD2 (6 bases). The germline V gene has CDR1 SGDLS and CDR2 YYNGEE. Between the trimmed V and J ends, which lost 4 bases and 0 bases, there was a span of 17 bases. This CDR3 is 17 amino acids long. CDR3 region: CASSPHGRVLAKNIQYF. CDR3 nucleotides: TGTGCCAGCAGCCCTCACGGGAGAGTATTAGCCAAAAACATTCAGTACTTC. Complete variable domain (other parts from reference TRBV9 and TRBJ2-4): DSGVTQTPKHLITATGQRVTLRCSPRSGDLSVYWYQQSLDQGLQFLIQYYNGEERAKGNILERFSAQQFPDLHSELNLSSLELGDSALYFCASSPHGRVLAKNIQYFGAGTRLSVL.

This clonotype has more than one count but fewer than ten. CDR3 sequence (DNA): TGTGCCAGCAGTTTTTGGCTTTCTGAGACCCAGTACTTC. This encodes CASSFWLSETQYF. The rearrangement joins TRBV12-3 or TRBV12-4 to TRBJ2-5; D unclear. The CDR3 is made up of 13 amino acids. V lost 3 bases to trimming and J lost 5 bases, with 10 bases between them.

Written as DNA, the CDR3 is TGTGCCAGCAGCTTGGACAGTTTTTCCTATGGCTACACCTTC. Its translation: CASSLDSFSYGYTF. The chain links TRBV5-5 to TRBJ1-2; D is unresolved. CDR3 size: 14 residues. V lost 0 bases and J lost 4, with 10 bases in between. Germline CDR1 SGHKS, CDR2 YYEKEE (reference sequence).

The V gene is TRBV6-5, the J gene TRBJ1-5, with 10 bases fitting TRBD1. The CDR3 length is 15 residues. The V and J ends lost 5 bases and 7 bases, in that order; junction bases with no gene match: 8. Germline V gene sequence: CDR1 MNHEY, CDR2 SVGAGI. The CDR3 region has the DNA TGTGCCAGCAGTCTCGGACAGGGGGTAGGGCAGCCCCAGCATTTT. Translated: CASSLGQGVGQPQHF.

The V gene is TRBV25-1, the J gene TRBJ1-1, with D unresolved. Germline loops: CDR1 MGHDK, CDR2 SYGVNS. The V end lost 3 bases, the J end lost 2 bases, and 10 bases lay between the germline ends. CDR3 length: 14 amino acids. The CDR3 DNA reads TGTGCCAGCAGTGAGGTCGGGTACAACACTGAAGCTTTCTTT. Its translation: CASSEVGYNTEAFF. Filled out from reference TRBV25-1 and TRBJ1-1, the complete variable domain reads EADIYQTPRYLVIGTGKKITLECSQTMGHDKMYWYQQDPGMELHLIHYSYGVNSTEKGDLSSESTVSRIRTEHFPLTLESARPSHTSQYLCASSEVGYNTEAFFGQGTRLTVV.

This chain connects TRBV5-4 to TRBJ2-7; tentatively, D is TRBD1 (6 bases). The CDR3 totals 15 residues. Trimming took 3 bases from V and 7 from J, leaving 20 bases between them. Germline CDR1 and CDR2: SGHNT and YYREEE (reference sequence). The DNA of the CDR3 is TGTGCCAGCAGCTCACCGGAGACAGGCCGTCCTGAGCAGTACTTC. Its protein is CASSSPETGRPEQYF.